This entry lists 2 T cell receptor beta chains sequenced from one sample in a study of T cells in Graves' hyperthyroidism and ophthalmopathy. TCR beta CDR3 regions were amplified from RNA transcripts. HTBI primers were the set used in a first-round RT-PCR of the TCR CDR3. TCRdb reanalysed the multiplex PCR reads using MiXCR and keeps one entry per CDR3 protein. The table has approximately 400,000 distinct CDR3 sequences, around 16% seen once. The specimen was blood. These receptors all come from a woman aged 18-35 years with Graves' hyperthyroidism.

Turning to this clonotype: Sequence at one end of the junction differs from germline and may be a read error. The chain combines TRBV6-1 with TRBJ2-5; tentative D call: TRBD2 (5 bases). CDR1 and CDR2 from the germline V gene are MNHNS and SASEGT. The CDR3 consists of 15 residues. CDR3 DNA: TGTGCCAGCAGACGTCCGCGTAATGGGGAGTCGCTAGGGAACTTC. Translated: CASRRPRNGESLGNF.

The chain carries TRBV7-9 and TRBJ2-7; D remains ambiguous. Germline CDR1 is SEHNR and CDR2 is FQNEAQ (reference sequence). The CDR3 has 14 amino acids. Trimming removed 0 bases from V and 3 bases from J, with 9 bases in between. The CDR3 loop reads CASSLATQFYEQYF. CDR3 in DNA: TGTGCCAGCAGCTTAGCGACCCAGTTCTACGAGCAGTACTTC.